This TCR beta chain was sequenced during a study of response to subunit inactivated influenza vaccine. Findings of the study overall: The authors offered the suggestion that each seasonal influenza vaccination recruits few new T cells.

Regarding this clonotype: What it recognizes is unknown.

Each CDR3 protein gets one entry after TCRdb re-called the RT-PCR reads with MiXCR. This sample yields approximately 310,000 distinct CDR3 sequences, of which about a fifth are seen a single time; about a tenth belongs to the top ten. The CDR3 spans 12 residues. The V gene lost 0 bases and the J gene lost 7 bases, with 8 bases spanning the gap. The germline gives CDR1 SGHRS, CDR2 YFSETQ. This receptor was taken from a man between 50 and 75 years old who received an inactivated influenza vaccine. This chain connects TRBV5-1 to TRBJ2-7; possibly TRBD1 for D (5 bases). This specimen was PBMCs from blood, taken about 20 months after vaccination. Here the CDR3 reads CASSLDRSEQYF. DNA for the CDR3: TGCGCCAGCAGCTTGGACAGGTCGGAGCAGTACTTC.